This TCR beta chain was sequenced for a study of T cells in Graves' hyperthyroidism and ophthalmopathy. Points from the study as a whole: A model of 13 V-J features distinguished ophthalmopathy from stable hyperthyroidism. Researchers found most expanded thyroid clonotypes above 0.001 in blood as well.

RNA transcripts yielded amplified TCR beta CDR3 regions. An initial round of RT-PCR targeting the TCR CDR3 relied on the HTBI primer set. TCRdb re-analysed the multiplex PCR reads in MiXCR, keeping a single row per CDR3 protein. In the table there are 660,000 or so distinct CDR3 sequences, about 45% of which are singletons. V was cut by 11 bases and J by 0 bases, with 16 bases left in between. Germline V CDR1 and CDR2: SGHAT, FQDESV (reference sequence). The CDR3 extends over 14 amino acids. As to this clonotype: Its cognate antigen is unknown.

V and J are TRBV11-1 and TRBJ1-2, with D unclear. The clonotype comes from an adult man with Graves' disease, either hyperthyroidism or ophthalmopathy (not recorded which). The sample comprised peripheral blood or thyroid tissue (not recorded which). The CDR3 region has the DNA TGTGCCTGGAGTGTACGAACAGCTAACTATGGCTACACCTTC. Its translation: CAWSVRTANYGYTF.